The 7 T cell receptor beta chains reported below all come from one sample, sequenced in a study of cytomegalovirus exposure and HLA in healthy donors. Researchers ran the PCR with 60 Vbeta and 13 Jbeta primers. Measured with immunoSEQ multiplex PCR; TCRdb has only the in-frame clones, and not every one. The sample gives 110,000 to 150,000 clones, approximately 70% of which show up once; 1.3% is in the top ten. The sequenced sample consisted of PBMCs. These receptors were collected from a woman aged 40 to 50 in good health and CMV-seronegative.

The chain uses TRBV4-2 and TRBJ2-3, with TRBD1 matching over 7 bases. This CDR3 has 19 amino acids. The germline V gene has CDR1 LGHNA and CDR2 YNFKEQ. V trimming: 1 base; J trimming: 0 bases; junction bases outside the gene matches: 13. The CDR3 is CASSQALRRGTRSTDTQYF. The CDR3 DNA reads as TGTGCCAGCAGCCAAGCCCTACGCAGGGGGACCCGAAGCACAGATACGCAGTATTTT.

Many counts were recorded for this clone. The chain links TRBV5-6 to TRBJ1-2; 7 positions agree with TRBD1. Germline V lookup: CDR1 SGHDT, CDR2 YYEEEE. Trimming at V came to 9 bases and at J to 2 bases, leaving 10 bases not matched to a gene. This CDR3 comprises 14 residues. As DNA, the CDR3 is TGTGCCACGGCACCGGGACAGACAAACTATGGCTACACCTTC. It is translated as CATAPGQTNYGYTF.

This chain links TRBV2 with TRBJ1-3; TRBD1 matches at 8 bases. CDR1 SNHLY and CDR2 FYNNEI come from the germline V gene. There are 15 residues in the CDR3. J was trimmed by 1 base and V by 8 bases; bases with no gene match: 7. CDR3 sequence reads: CASGDGTGSGNTIYF. The CDR3 DNA is TGTGCCAGCGGGGACGGGACAGGATCTGGAAACACCATATATTTT. Variable domain in full (rest from reference TRBV2 and TRBJ1-3): EPEVTQTPSHQVTQMGQEVILRCVPISNHLYFYWYRQILGQKVEFLVSFYNNEISEKSEIFDDQFSVERPDGSNFTLKIRSTKLEDSAMYFCASGDGTGSGNTIYFGEGSWLTVV.

This rearrangement joins TRBV6-1 to TRBJ1-3; 7 positions agree with TRBD1. CDR1 and CDR2 from the germline V gene are MNHNS and SASEGT. This CDR3 has 14 residues. V was clipped by 1 base and J by 7 bases; unmatched bases: 4. The CDR3: CASSEDPGQNTIYF. The CDR3 DNA follows: TGTGCCAGCAGTGAAGATCCGGGACAGAACACCATATATTTT.

This clone is a singleton in its sample. The V call is TRBV11-3, the J call TRBJ2-2, with D perhaps TRBD1 (6 bases). CDR3 length equals 13 residues. CDR1 and CDR2 from the germline V gene are SGHNT and YENEEA. V lost 3 bases, J lost 10 bases, and 12 bases lay in between. The CDR3, as DNA: TGTGCCAGCAGCTTTGGGACAAGTTCGGAGCTGTTTTTT. As protein: CASSFGTSSELFF.

The chain joins TRBV19 to TRBJ2-2, with 10 nucleotides matching TRBD2. The CDR3 is made up of 17 amino acids. CDR1 and CDR2 (germline): LNHDA, SQIVND (reference sequence). V trimming: 5 bases; J trimming: 6 bases; junction bases outside the gene matches: 12. The CDR3 DNA reads TGTGCCAGTAGTGCATCTAGCGGGGGTAATTGGGCCGGGGAGCTGTTTTTT. This gives the protein CASSASSGGNWAGELFF.

CDR3 nucleotides: TGTGCCAGCAGCCCGACAGGAGATAGCAATCAGCCCCAGCATTTT. It encodes CASSPTGDSNQPQHF. This chain uses TRBV2 with TRBJ1-5, with D perhaps TRBD1 (6 bases). Germline values: CDR1 SNHLY, CDR2 FYNNEI. V was shortened by 6 bases and J by 0 bases, with 12 bases between the two germline ends. The CDR3 length is 15 residues.